Below, 21 T cell receptor beta chains from the same sample are listed, as sequenced in a study of OX40 agonist ivuxolimab in advanced cancers. The repertoire was sequenced with immunoSEQ multiplex PCR; TCRdb's copy has only in-frame clones and lacks some. The sample consists of about 48,000 clones, roughly 91% of them appearing once. The source was CD4+ or CD8+ T cells sorted from blood, collected in a trial of the OX40 agonist ivuxolimab. These receptors came from an adult with an advanced solid tumor such as melanoma, head and neck, liver or kidney cancer.

The chain links TRBV7-2 to TRBJ2-2; D is undetermined. This CDR3 has 11 residues. CDR1 is SGHTA and CDR2 is FQGNSA in the germline V gene. Trimming pared 3 bases from V and 7 bases from J, leaving 3 bases between. Here the CDR3 DNA reads TGTGCCAGCAGCTTCGGCGGGGAGCTGTTTTTT. Translation: CASSFGGELFF. The whole variable domain, remainder taken from reference TRBV7-2 and TRBJ2-2, is GAGVSQSPSNKVTEKGKDVELRCDPISGHTALYWYRQSLGQGLEFLIYFQGNSAPDKSGLPSDRFSAERTGGSVSTLTIQRTQQEDSAVYLCASSFGGELFFGEGSRLTVL.

This chain connects TRBV2 to TRBJ2-5, with TRBD2 identical over 10 bases. Germline V gene lookup returns CDR1 SNHLY and CDR2 FYNNEI. With V trimmed by 4 bases and J by 7 bases, 12 bases remained unmatched. The CDR3 covers 16 residues. Written as DNA, the CDR3 is TGTGCCAGCAGTGGCATAGCGGGAGGATCCCAGGGGACCCAGTACTTC. It is translated as CASSGIAGGSQGTQYF.

The chain uses TRBV2 and TRBJ1-2; TRBD1 is a possible D gene (5 bases). Trimming shortened V by 3 bases and J by 4 bases, and 12 bases separated the two germline ends. Germline values: CDR1 SNHLY, CDR2 FYNNEI. The CDR3 has 14 amino acids. The CDR3 reads CASSDRGVGYGYTF. The CDR3 DNA sequence: TGTGCCAGCAGTGACCGAGGGGTGGGCTATGGCTACACCTTC.

The V gene is TRBV19, the J gene TRBJ1-2; 8 bases align to TRBD1. This CDR3 contains 16 residues. V was clipped by 5 bases and J by 7 bases; unmatched bases: 15. Per germline, CDR1 LNHDA and CDR2 SQIVND (reference sequence). CDR3 bases: TGTGCCAGTAGTCTTGCGCTTTTGTCGACAGGGGTTGGCTACACCTTC. Encoded protein: CASSLALLSTGVGYTF.

The chain joins TRBV29-1 to TRBJ2-5, with a tentative D call TRBD2 (6 bases). The CDR3 sequence is 13 residues long. Germline V gene sequence: CDR1 SQVTM, CDR2 ANQGSEA. The V and J ends lost 7 bases and 0 bases respectively, with 12 bases between them. CDR3 protein: CSGGGGYQETQYF. The CDR3 nucleotides read TGCAGCGGGGGAGGTGGGTACCAAGAGACCCAGTACTTC.

The V call is TRBV7-2, the J call TRBJ2-7, with D maybe TRBD2 (6 bases). There are 13 residues in the CDR3. CDR1 and CDR2 from the germline V gene are SGHTA and FQGNSA. V dropped 3 bases and J dropped 3 bases, with 9 bases sitting between them. CDR3 amino acids: CASSFGGGYEQYF. CDR3 coding DNA: TGTGCCAGCAGCTTCGGGGGAGGCTACGAGCAGTACTTC.

The chain employs TRBV9 and TRBJ2-2, with D perhaps TRBD1 or TRBD2 (6 bases each). V was clipped by 4 bases and J by 7 bases, with 14 bases between them. This CDR3 spans 14 amino acids. Germline CDR1 SGDLS, CDR2 YYNGEE. Written as DNA, the CDR3 is TGTGCCAGCAGCCCTCTAGGGGGGCACGGGGAGCTGTTTTTT. Protein product: CASSPLGGHGELFF. Looking up the rest from reference TRBV9 and TRBJ2-2 gives the full variable domain: DSGVTQTPKHLITATGQRVTLRCSPRSGDLSVYWYQQSLDQGLQFLIQYYNGEERAKGNILERFSAQQFPDLHSELNLSSLELGDSALYFCASSPLGGHGELFFGEGSRLTVL.

The CDR3 region is CSVDRGLYNEQFF. The CDR3 DNA sequence: TGCAGCGTCGACAGGGGACTCTACAATGAGCAGTTCTTC. V is TRBV29-1 and J is TRBJ2-1; 8 positions agree with TRBD1. The CDR3 sequence is 13 residues long. The V segment lost 6 bases and the J segment 3 bases; nucleotides outside the gene matches: 4. Per the germline V gene, CDR1 is SQVTM and CDR2 is ANQGSEA.

The V gene is TRBV18, the J gene TRBJ2-1; 10 bases are shared with TRBD2. The CDR3 length is 16 residues. CDR1 and CDR2 from the germline V gene are KGHSH and LQKENI. V trimming: 3 bases; J trimming: 4 bases; junction bases outside the gene matches: 6. This chain's CDR3 is CASSPKLAGAYNEQFF. In nucleotides, the CDR3 is TGTGCCAGCTCACCGAAGCTAGCGGGAGCTTACAATGAGCAGTTCTTC.

The chain employs TRBV18 and TRBJ1-1; no clear D gene. CDR3 length: 12 amino acids. Deletions cut 1 base from V and 2 bases from J, with 2 bases between. Germline V gene lookup returns CDR1 KGHSH and CDR2 LQKENI. The CDR3 nucleotides are TGTGCCAGCTCACCACTCAACACTGAAGCTTTCTTT. It yields the protein CASSPLNTEAFF.

This clone showed up just a few times. The chain links TRBV2 to TRBJ2-1; TRBD2 is a possible D gene (6 bases). V lost 10 bases, J lost 9 bases, and 13 bases lay in between. Germline CDR1 SNHLY, CDR2 FYNNEI. This CDR3 spans 11 amino acids. CDR3 region: CAIVPGAEQFF. For the CDR3, the DNA is TGTGCCATCGTACCGGGAGCTGAGCAGTTCTTC. Full variable domain (outside the CDR3, taken from reference TRBV2 and TRBJ2-1): EPEVTQTPSHQVTQMGQEVILRCVPISNHLYFYWYRQILGQKVEFLVSFYNNEISEKSEIFDDQFSVERPDGSNFTLKIRSTKLEDSAMYFCAIVPGAEQFFGPGTRLTVL.

The gene calls are TRBV11-3 and TRBJ2-2, with 7 bases fitting TRBD2. Germline V CDR1 and CDR2: SGHNT, YENEEA. V was pared by 5 bases and J by 7 bases, with 7 bases of the junction left unmatched. The CDR3 is 14 amino acids. DNA for the CDR3: TGTGCCAGCAGCCCGGCGGGAGTCGACGGGGAGCTGTTTTTT. This gives the protein CASSPAGVDGELFF. The full variable domain, with the rest looked up from reference TRBV11-3 and TRBJ2-2, is EAGVVQSPRYKIIEKKQPVAFWCNPISGHNTLYWYLQNLGQGPELLIRYENEEAVDDSQLPKDRFSAERLKGVDSTLKIQPAELGDSAVYLCASSPAGVDGELFFGEGSRLTVL.

The CDR3 is CASSLAGQDFSYEQYF. The CDR3 bases are TGTGCCAGCAGCTTAGCCGGACAGGACTTCTCCTACGAGCAGTACTTC. V and J are TRBV7-2 and TRBJ2-7; TRBD1 aligns across 7 bases. Germline CDR1 SGHTA, CDR2 FQGNSA. Unmatched junction bases numbered 5, after V lost 0 bases and J lost 0 bases. The CDR3 spans 16 residues. The variable domain in full, with the rest retrieved from reference TRBV7-2 and TRBJ2-7, is GAGVSQSPSNKVTEKGKDVELRCDPISGHTALYWYRQSLGQGLEFLIYFQGNSAPDKSGLPSDRFSAERTGGSVSTLTIQRTQQEDSAVYLCASSLAGQDFSYEQYFGPGTRLTVT.

The V call is TRBV7-6, the J call TRBJ2-2; 9 bases agree with TRBD1. Germline loops: CDR1 SGHVS, CDR2 FNYEAQ. This CDR3 region has 15 residues. After removal of 3 bases from V and 6 bases from J, the junction contained 5 bases not matched to a gene. The CDR3 loop is CASSFGTGLAGELFF. CDR3 in DNA: TGTGCCAGCAGCTTCGGGACAGGGTTGGCCGGGGAGCTGTTTTTT.

The rearrangement joins TRBV7-8 to TRBJ1-1; D possibly corresponds to TRBD1 (6 bases). CDR1 is SGHVS and CDR2 is FQNEAQ in the germline V gene. CDR3 length: 13 amino acids. Trimming took 7 bases from V and 6 from J, leaving 15 bases between them. CDR3 nucleotide sequence: TGTGCCAGCACCCAAGGGGGGGCGGCTGAAGCTTTCTTT. Encoded protein: CASTQGGAAEAFF.

This clone came up once. The chain carries TRBV12-5 and TRBJ2-2; 8 bases are shared with TRBD1. The CDR3 length is 15 residues. After removal of 3 bases from V and 7 bases from J, the junction contained 7 bases not matched to a gene. The germline V gene encodes CDR1 LGHNT and CDR2 FRNRAP. CDR3 coding DNA: TGTGCTAGTGGTTTAAGACAGGGGATAGGCGGGGAGCTGTTTTTT. Translation gives CASGLRQGIGGELFF.

This CDR3 is CASSPPGTANTGELFF. CDR3 DNA: TGTGCCAGCAGCCCGCCCGGGACAGCGAACACCGGGGAGCTGTTTTTT. This chain links TRBV9 with TRBJ2-2, with 7 positions matching TRBD1. The CDR3 is 16 residues long. From germline, CDR1 is SGDLS and CDR2 YYNGEE. V lost 4 bases to trimming and J lost 0 bases; unmatched junction nucleotides: 6.

This clone was seen just once. The genes are TRBV13 and TRBJ2-7, with D perhaps matching TRBD2 (6 bases). This CDR3 spans 13 amino acids. V lost 5 bases and J 3 bases, leaving 11 bases between the germline ends. The germline gives CDR1 PRHDT, CDR2 FYEKMQ (reference sequence). The CDR3: CASSPGDSYEQYF. The CDR3 DNA follows: TGTGCCAGCAGCCCGGGAGACAGCTACGAGCAGTACTTC.

The chain combines TRBV4-1 with TRBJ2-5; D possibly corresponds to TRBD2 (6 bases). CDR1 and CDR2 (germline): MGHRA, YSYEKL. Trimming cost V 2 bases and J 10 bases, with 11 bases left between them. The length of the CDR3 is 12 residues. This chain's CDR3 is CASSQTGGDQYF. In DNA form, the CDR3 reads TGCGCCAGCAGCCAAACCGGAGGGGACCAGTACTTC.

CDR3 bases: TGTGCCAGCAGCTCAGGGGGCTACGAGCAGTACTTC. Its protein product is CASSSGGYEQYF. The chain links TRBV5-5 to TRBJ2-7; 7 bases align to TRBD1. This CDR3 contains 12 residues. V gave up 3 bases and J gave up 3 bases; unmatched junction bases: 0. Per the germline V gene, CDR1 is SGHKS and CDR2 is YYEKEE (reference sequence).

CDR3 DNA sequence: TGTGCCAGCAGCTTTGGTCTGGCAAGCACAGATACGCAGTATTTT. The encoded protein is CASSFGLASTDTQYF. The chain employs TRBV7-6 and TRBJ2-3; D uncertain. Trimming took off 3 bases at V and 0 bases at J, with 10 bases between the two ends. This CDR3 is built from 15 residues. Germline V gene lookup returns CDR1 SGHVS and CDR2 FNYEAQ.